These T cell receptor beta chains were read from a single sample in a study of CD8 T cells in ankylosing spondylitis. One entry per CDR3 protein results from TCRdb running MiXCR on the 5' RACE reads. This table has roughly 150,000 distinct CDR3 sequences, 6% to 8.5% appearing once. The sample was blood, either unsorted or a sorted T cell fraction (not recorded which). These receptors all stem from a female donor with ankylosing spondylitis or in good health (not recorded which). Each CDR3 is given with its conserved first and last residue. D genes are given only for firm matches. Clone size is shown for a subset of rows, as once, few, many or a class of expanded clone.

j_call v_call d_call clone_size cdr3_nt cdr3_aa
TRBJ1-1 TRBV27 . . TGTGCCAGCACCCCCCGCCCCGGGGAGAACACTGAAGCTTTCTTT CASTPRPGENTEAFF
TRBJ2-7 TRBV24-1 . many TGTGCCACCAGTGACCCCCGACAGTCCTACGAGCAGTACTTC CATSDPRQSYEQYF
TRBJ2-5 TRBV7-7 TRBD2 many TGTGCTAGCATCGAGCGGGGGGGCCTGGGGACCCAGTACTTC CASIERGGLGTQYF
TRBJ2-5 TRBV7-6 TRBD2 many TGTGCCAGCAGCTCTAGCGGGAGGTTGGCCCAGTACTTC CASSSSGRLAQYF
TRBJ2-4 TRBV6-1 . many TGTGCCAGCAGTGAAGCCAGGGGTCGGACCAAAAACATTCAGTACTTC CASSEARGRTKNIQYF
TRBJ1-3 TRBV6-2/TRBV6-3 . . TGTGCCAGCAGTTACGACTCTGGAAACACCATATATTTT CASSYDSGNTIYF
TRBJ1-5 TRBV10-3 . many TGTGCCATCAGTGAAGGAGGGGGGCGGGAGAATCAGCCCCAGCATTTT CAISEGGGRENQPQHF
TRBJ1-1 TRBV5-6 . many TGTGCCAGCAGCTTGGGGGGATGGGAAGCTTTCTTT CASSLGGWEAFF
TRBJ2-2 TRBV30 . few TGTGCCTGGAGTGTACAACGAGAGGGGGAGCTGTTTTTT CAWSVQREGELFF
TRBJ2-1 TRBV10-3 . many TGTGCCATCAGTGAGTCCAGAAAGACAGACAATGAGCAGTTCTTC CAISESRKTDNEQFF
TRBJ2-5 TRBV7-2 . many TGTGCCAGCTCAAAGGGCGGGCTCCAAGAGACCCAGTACTTC CASSKGGLQETQYF
TRBJ2-3 TRBV20-1 . many TGCAGTGCTAGTCCCCGCGGGGGCTTGGATACGCAGTATTTT CSASPRGGLDTQYF
TRBJ2-2 TRBV3-1 . many TGTGCCAGCAGCCAAGTTGACCCCACCGGGGAGCTGTTTTTT CASSQVDPTGELFF
TRBJ1-1 TRBV9 . . TGTGCCAGCAGCGCCCTCTTGGACAAAAATGAAGCTTTCTTT CASSALLDKNEAFF
TRBJ2-7 TRBV29-1 TRBD1 many TGCAGCGTTGAAGGATGGACAGGGCTCAACGAGCAGTACTTC CSVEGWTGLNEQYF
TRBJ2-1 TRBV20-1 TRBD1 many TGCAGTGCCAATACCTATGACAGGGGATATGAGCAGTTCTTC CSANTYDRGYEQFF
TRBJ1-2 TRBV29-1 . many TGCAGCGTTGAGGCCTATGGCTACACCTTC CSVEAYGYTF
TRBJ1-1 TRBV5-1 . many TGCGCCAGCAGCTTGAAACTGAACACTGAAGCTTTCTTT CASSLKLNTEAFF
TRBJ1-3 TRBV4-2 . . TGTGCCAGCACTCGTAAAAATCCCGGGACCTCCTCTGGAAACACCATATATTTT CASTRKNPGTSSGNTIYF
TRBJ2-1 TRBV20-1 TRBD2 many TGCAGCCTAGACGGACTAGCGGGGTACAATGAGCAGTTCTTC CSLDGLAGYNEQFF
TRBJ1-1 TRBV12-3/TRBV12-4 . many TGTGCCAGCAGCCCTCGCTTCGGTTCCAGCGCTGAAGCTTTCTTT CASSPRFGSSAEAFF
TRBJ2-1 TRBV5-1 . . TGCGCCAGCAGCCTGCTAGCATCCTGCAATGAGCAGTTCTTC CASSLLASCNEQFF
TRBJ1-5 TRBV7-9 . many TGTGCCAGCAGCTTAGGACAGGGCAATCAGCCCCAGCATTTT CASSLGQGNQPQHF
TRBJ2-5 TRBV29-1 . many TGCAGCGTTGATGGGGACACAGACCAAGAGACCCAGTACTTC CSVDGDTDQETQYF
TRBJ2-2 TRBV19 . many TGTGCCAGTAGTATGGGAGTTTCTAAGAGTACCGGGGAGCTGTTTTTT CASSMGVSKSTGELFF
TRBJ2-3 TRBV12-3/TRBV12-4 . many TGTGCCAGCAGTTTAGGCCAGGTTGGGTCAGATACGCAGTATTTT CASSLGQVGSDTQYF
TRBJ2-1 TRBV20-1 . many TGCAGTGCTCCCCGCGGCCCGGCGATCCCAAGGGGTGAGCAGTTCTTC CSAPRGPAIPRGEQFF
TRBJ1-5 TRBV28 . many TGTGCCAGCAGTGGGGGAGGTAACCAGCCCCAGCATTTT CASSGGGNQPQHF
TRBJ2-7 TRBV5-1 . many TGCGCCAGCAGCAAAGGACCGGCCGGGGAGCAGTACTTC CASSKGPAGEQYF
TRBJ1-2 TRBV2 . many TGTGCCAGCAGCGGACAAGGACCTTTCTATGGCTACACCTTC CASSGQGPFYGYTF
TRBJ1-1 TRBV11-2 TRBD1 many TGTGCCAGCAGCCCCCGGGGACAGCCCACTGAAGCTTTCTTT CASSPRGQPTEAFF
TRBJ1-2 TRBV24-1 . many TGTGCCACCAGTGATTTCCACAGGGACTATGGCTACACCTTC CATSDFHRDYGYTF
TRBJ2-7 TRBV7-2 TRBD2 many TGTGCCAGCAGCTTAATGAGCGGGGGGGCCTTCTTCTACGAGCAGTACTTC CASSLMSGGAFFYEQYF
TRBJ2-7 TRBV28 TRBD1 many TGTGCCAGCAGACAGGGGGGCTCCTACGAGCAGTACTTC CASRQGGSYEQYF
TRBJ2-3 TRBV7-2 . . TGTGCCAGCAGCTTAGCATCAGGGGCTTTCACAGATACGCAGTATTTT CASSLASGAFTDTQYF
TRBJ2-4 TRBV25-1 . many TGTGCCAGCAGTGAACCATCGCTAGCCAAAAACATTCAGTACTTC CASSEPSLAKNIQYF
TRBJ2-1 TRBV12-3/TRBV12-4 TRBD2 few TGTGCCAGCAGTTCTAGCGGGGGTCCCTACAATGAGCAGTTCTTC CASSSSGGPYNEQFF
TRBJ1-6 TRBV5-1 TRBD1 many TGCGCCAGCAGCTTGGGGACAGGGGCAGGCTCACCCCTCCACTTT CASSLGTGAGSPLHF
TRBJ1-3 TRBV14 . many TGTGCCAGCAGCCAAGATCATTCCGGGTTCAATGTCGGAAACACCATATATTTT CASSQDHSGFNVGNTIYF
TRBJ2-5 TRBV4-2 TRBD2 many TGTGCCAGCAGCCAAGAGCGGGGGGAAGAGACCCAGTACTTC CASSQERGEETQYF
TRBJ1-1 TRBV18 . many TGTGCCAGCTCACCAACTACTACAGGGAGGTCTGAAGCTTTCTTT CASSPTTTGRSEAFF
TRBJ2-7 TRBV4-3 . many TGCGCCAGCAGCCAAGGGCGGGGTTACATCTACGAGCAGTACTTC CASSQGRGYIYEQYF
TRBJ2-3 TRBV12-3/TRBV12-4 TRBD2 few TGTGCCAGCAGTCTCGGACTAGCCGGTGATACGCAGTATTTT CASSLGLAGDTQYF
TRBJ2-7 TRBV12-3/TRBV12-4 . few TGTGCCAGCGTTGACAAAAGCTCCTACGAGCAGTACTTC CASVDKSSYEQYF
TRBJ2-1 TRBV6-2/TRBV6-3 . many TGTGCCAGCAGTTACCCCGACGGATACAATGAGCAGTTCTTC CASSYPDGYNEQFF
TRBJ2-7 TRBV12-3/TRBV12-4 . many TGTGCCAGCAATCCGCGGAGACGACACTACGAGCAGTACTTC CASNPRRRHYEQYF
TRBJ2-1 TRBV9 TRBD2 many TGTGCCAGCAGCTTTAGCGGGGGGCTGGATGAGCAGTTCTTC CASSFSGGLDEQFF
TRBJ1-5 TRBV5-1 . many TGCGCCAGCAGCTTGGACGACAGGACAAAACAGCCCCAGCATTTT CASSLDDRTKQPQHF
TRBJ2-1 TRBV5-1 . many TGCGCCAGCAGCTCGGCGGGGGCGGGGAATGAGCAGTTCTTC CASSSAGAGNEQFF
TRBJ2-3 TRBV30 . . TGTGCCTGGAGTCGACAGTTAACAGATACGCAGTATTTT CAWSRQLTDTQYF